The rows below give T cell receptor beta chains drawn from one sample of a study of T cell responses to AZD1222 COVID-19 vaccine. Assay used: immunoSEQ multiplex PCR; TCRdb lists only in-frame clones, some missing. The table records some 140,000 clones, about 91% of them present only once. Sequences were derived from peripheral blood, sampled on day 0 of AZD1222 vaccination. Receptors were obtained from an adult in good health. Both conserved end residues are part of each CDR3. Fields, in order: V gene, D gene, clone size, J gene, CDR3 DNA, CDR3 protein. A D gene is named only where the DNA matches it firmly. Clone size is not always given. Where it is, it says once, few, many or a class for expanded clones.

v_call: TRBV2
d_call: .
clone_size: .
j_call: TRBJ2-2
cdr3_nt: TGTGCCAGCAGTGAGCAGGCGAACACCGGGGAGCTGTTTTTT
cdr3_aa: CASSEQANTGELFF

v_call: TRBV10-3
d_call: .
clone_size: .
j_call: TRBJ1-1
cdr3_nt: TGTGCCATCAGTGGGCCTCTCGAGGGGCCTAGTTTGAACACTGAAGCTTTCTTT
cdr3_aa: CAISGPLEGPSLNTEAFF

v_call: TRBV4-2
d_call: .
clone_size: .
j_call: TRBJ2-7
cdr3_nt: TGTACCAGCAGCCAAGTGGGGGTACCCTACGAGCAGTACTTC
cdr3_aa: CTSSQVGVPYEQYF

v_call: TRBV18
d_call: TRBD1
clone_size: .
j_call: TRBJ1-2
cdr3_nt: TGTGCCAGCTCACAGGGGGCGGACTATGGCTACACCTTC
cdr3_aa: CASSQGADYGYTF

v_call: TRBV7-2
d_call: .
clone_size: .
j_call: TRBJ1-2
cdr3_nt: TGTGCCAGCAGCTTAGCGGTTAACTATGGCTACACCTTC
cdr3_aa: CASSLAVNYGYTF

v_call: TRBV3-1/TRBV3-2
d_call: .
clone_size: .
j_call: TRBJ2-7
cdr3_nt: TGTGCCAGCAGGGGTTTTTCGGCAGTAAAACACTTC
cdr3_aa: CASRGFSAVKHF

v_call: TRBV7-6
d_call: .
clone_size: .
j_call: TRBJ2-3
cdr3_nt: TGTGCCAGCAGTTCAACTTCGGGGGGCACAGATACGCAGTATTTT
cdr3_aa: CASSSTSGGTDTQYF

v_call: TRBV2
d_call: TRBD1
clone_size: .
j_call: TRBJ1-1
cdr3_nt: TGTGCCAGCACCTCACAGGGGATGGCTGAAGCTTTCTTT
cdr3_aa: CASTSQGMAEAFF

v_call: TRBV4-3
d_call: .
clone_size: once
j_call: TRBJ1-6
cdr3_nt: TGCGCCAGCAGCCAAGACCTTTCACCCCTCCACTTT
cdr3_aa: CASSQDLSPLHF

v_call: TRBV24-1
d_call: .
clone_size: few
j_call: TRBJ1-2
cdr3_nt: TGTGCCAGCTCCAGGGGTACTAACTATGGCTACACCTTC
cdr3_aa: CASSRGTNYGYTF

v_call: TRBV5-1
d_call: TRBD2
clone_size: .
j_call: TRBJ2-7
cdr3_nt: TGCGCCAGCAGGAGGGCGGGAGTCGACTACGAGCAGTACTTC
cdr3_aa: CASRRAGVDYEQYF

v_call: TRBV6-5
d_call: .
clone_size: many
j_call: TRBJ2-7
cdr3_nt: TGTGCCAGTAGCGCGGCGGAGGCGCAGGAGCAGTACTTC
cdr3_aa: CASSAAEAQEQYF

v_call: TRBV7-9
d_call: .
clone_size: once
j_call: TRBJ2-2
cdr3_nt: TGTGCCAGCAGCTCGCGGGGAGTGTCACCCGCGGTCACCGGGGAGCTGTTTTTT
cdr3_aa: CASSSRGVSPAVTGELFF

v_call: TRBV5-8
d_call: .
clone_size: .
j_call: TRBJ2-3
cdr3_nt: TGTGCCAGCAGCCAGGAGTCAGATACGCAGTATTTT
cdr3_aa: CASSQESDTQYF

v_call: TRBV3-1/TRBV3-2
d_call: .
clone_size: .
j_call: TRBJ1-6
cdr3_nt: TGTGCCAGCAGCCTCCGGGGTAATTCACCCCTCCACTTT
cdr3_aa: CASSLRGNSPLHF

v_call: TRBV6-6
d_call: .
clone_size: .
j_call: TRBJ1-5
cdr3_nt: TGTGCCAGCAGGGACAATCAGCCCCAGCATTTT
cdr3_aa: CASRDNQPQHF

v_call: TRBV25-1
d_call: .
clone_size: .
j_call: TRBJ2-1
cdr3_nt: TGTGCCAGCAGTGATTTCAGTCAGTACAATGAGCAGTTCTTC
cdr3_aa: CASSDFSQYNEQFF

v_call: TRBV5-4
d_call: .
clone_size: once
j_call: TRBJ2-2
cdr3_nt: TGTGCCAGCAGGTTCGGGACACAAAACACCGGGGAGCTGTTTTTT
cdr3_aa: CASRFGTQNTGELFF

v_call: TRBV7-2
d_call: .
clone_size: .
j_call: TRBJ2-7
cdr3_nt: TGTGCCAGCAGCTTACCCTACGGGGGCGAGCAGTACTTC
cdr3_aa: CASSLPYGGEQYF

v_call: TRBV19
d_call: TRBD2
clone_size: .
j_call: TRBJ2-1
cdr3_nt: TGTGCCAGTAGTATAGCTAGCGGGGGGTTCTGGGAGCAGTTCTTC
cdr3_aa: CASSIASGGFWEQFF

v_call: TRBV30
d_call: TRBD1
clone_size: once
j_call: TRBJ1-4
cdr3_nt: TGTGCCTGGAGTCAGGGGGCCCTAACTAATGAAAAACTGTTTTTT
cdr3_aa: CAWSQGALTNEKLFF

v_call: TRBV2
d_call: TRBD2
clone_size: .
j_call: TRBJ2-5
cdr3_nt: TGTGCCAGCATTCCGGGAGGGCCCTGGGAGACCCAGTACTTC
cdr3_aa: CASIPGGPWETQYF

v_call: TRBV5-1
d_call: TRBD1
clone_size: .
j_call: TRBJ2-7
cdr3_nt: TGCGCCAGCAGCTCCCTGACAGGGGGGCGGGACGAGCAGTACTTC
cdr3_aa: CASSSLTGGRDEQYF

v_call: TRBV28
d_call: .
clone_size: .
j_call: TRBJ2-7
cdr3_nt: TGTGCCAGCTCCGTCGGGTACGACGAGCAGTACTTC
cdr3_aa: CASSVGYDEQYF

v_call: TRBV11-3
d_call: .
clone_size: few
j_call: TRBJ1-1
cdr3_nt: TGTGCCAGCAGCTTAGATGGCAGCTTGAACACTGAAGCTTTCTTT
cdr3_aa: CASSLDGSLNTEAFF

v_call: TRBV7-8
d_call: .
clone_size: .
j_call: TRBJ2-1
cdr3_nt: TGTGCCAGCAGCTTAGTCAGAGAGCGTGAGCAGTTCTTC
cdr3_aa: CASSLVREREQFF

v_call: TRBV28
d_call: .
clone_size: .
j_call: TRBJ1-5
cdr3_nt: TGTGCCAGCAGCCAAGGGCATTCCCTGGGCAATCAGCCCCAGCATTTT
cdr3_aa: CASSQGHSLGNQPQHF

v_call: TRBV28
d_call: .
clone_size: .
j_call: TRBJ1-1
cdr3_nt: TGTGCCAGCAGTTTAATGCGGGCGAACACTGAAGCTTTCTTT
cdr3_aa: CASSLMRANTEAFF

v_call: TRBV2
d_call: TRBD2
clone_size: .
j_call: TRBJ2-2
cdr3_nt: TGTGCCAGCAGCGCCTCTAGCGGGAGGGACACCGGGGAGCTGTTTTTT
cdr3_aa: CASSASSGRDTGELFF

v_call: TRBV7-9
d_call: .
clone_size: .
j_call: TRBJ2-7
cdr3_nt: TGTGCCAGCAGCTTAGTGACAGGTCCCGCGCACGAGCAGTACTTC
cdr3_aa: CASSLVTGPAHEQYF

v_call: TRBV28
d_call: .
clone_size: .
j_call: TRBJ1-5
cdr3_nt: TGTGCCAGCAGTCTGGGGGCACCCCGGCAGCCCCAGCATTTT
cdr3_aa: CASSLGAPRQPQHF

v_call: TRBV13
d_call: .
clone_size: .
j_call: TRBJ2-1
cdr3_nt: TGTGCCAGCAGCTTACCGGGTTTCGGCTATGAGCAGTTCTTC
cdr3_aa: CASSLPGFGYEQFF

v_call: TRBV30
d_call: .
clone_size: .
j_call: TRBJ1-5
cdr3_nt: TGTGCCTGGAAGGGAGGGGCCTCATCGGCCCAGCATTTT
cdr3_aa: CAWKGGASSAQHF

v_call: TRBV19
d_call: TRBD1
clone_size: .
j_call: TRBJ2-3
cdr3_nt: TGTGCCAGTAGCATAAGGGATCGGGGACAGGGGCCCGATACGCAGTATTTT
cdr3_aa: CASSIRDRGQGPDTQYF

v_call: TRBV4-1
d_call: .
clone_size: .
j_call: TRBJ2-5
cdr3_nt: TGCGCCAGCAGCCCGCAAGATGCCAGGGGAAGGGCAGAGACCCAGTACTTC
cdr3_aa: CASSPQDARGRAETQYF

v_call: TRBV11-3
d_call: .
clone_size: .
j_call: TRBJ2-1
cdr3_nt: TGTGCCAGCAGCTTAGTTGCAGGGGTTTACAATGAGCAGTTCTTC
cdr3_aa: CASSLVAGVYNEQFF

v_call: TRBV19
d_call: .
clone_size: few
j_call: TRBJ2-7
cdr3_nt: TGTGCCAGTAGTTCGACAGCGGCCTACGAGCAGTACTTC
cdr3_aa: CASSSTAAYEQYF

v_call: TRBV5-1
d_call: .
clone_size: .
j_call: TRBJ1-3
cdr3_nt: TGCGCCAGCAGCTTGACACTTGCTGGAAACACCATATATTTT
cdr3_aa: CASSLTLAGNTIYF

v_call: TRBV11-3
d_call: TRBD1
clone_size: .
j_call: TRBJ2-1
cdr3_nt: TGTGCCAGCAGCCAGCGGCGGACAGGGGAAACTGGTGAGCAGTTCTTC
cdr3_aa: CASSQRRTGETGEQFF

v_call: TRBV10-1
d_call: TRBD2
clone_size: .
j_call: TRBJ2-3
cdr3_nt: TGCGCCAGCAGTGAGTCGGTAATAGCGGGAGGGACATCGGCTATAGATACGCAGTATTTT
cdr3_aa: CASSESVIAGGTSAIDTQYF

v_call: TRBV5-4
d_call: .
clone_size: .
j_call: TRBJ2-3
cdr3_nt: TGTGCCAGCAGCTTGTGGCTGGACGGCAGCACAGATACGCAGTATTTT
cdr3_aa: CASSLWLDGSTDTQYF

v_call: TRBV29-1
d_call: .
clone_size: .
j_call: TRBJ2-6
cdr3_nt: TGCAGCGTGGGGGGTGGGGCCAACGTCCTGACTTTC
cdr3_aa: CSVGGGANVLTF

v_call: TRBV6-5
d_call: .
clone_size: .
j_call: TRBJ2-7
cdr3_nt: TGTGCCAGCAGTTACACACGCTCCTACGAGCAGTACTTC
cdr3_aa: CASSYTRSYEQYF

v_call: TRBV4-1
d_call: TRBD1
clone_size: .
j_call: TRBJ1-3
cdr3_nt: TGCGCCAGCAGCCACCTGGGACAGAACTCTGGAAACACCATATATTTT
cdr3_aa: CASSHLGQNSGNTIYF

v_call: TRBV19
d_call: .
clone_size: .
j_call: TRBJ2-1
cdr3_nt: TGTGCCAGTAGTATATTAGGACCTCACGGGATCAATGAGCAGTTCTTC
cdr3_aa: CASSILGPHGINEQFF

v_call: TRBV5-4
d_call: .
clone_size: .
j_call: TRBJ1-2
cdr3_nt: TGTGCCAGCAATCTTGGGGGCGGGCAGGGCTACACCTTC
cdr3_aa: CASNLGGGQGYTF

v_call: TRBV29-1
d_call: .
clone_size: .
j_call: TRBJ1-4
cdr3_nt: TGCAGCGTCCGCCAGGGATTTAATGAAAAACTGTTTTTT
cdr3_aa: CSVRQGFNEKLFF

v_call: TRBV29-1
d_call: .
clone_size: once
j_call: TRBJ1-2
cdr3_nt: TGCAGCGTTCTCCTGGGGGCTAACTATGGCTACACCTTC
cdr3_aa: CSVLLGANYGYTF

v_call: TRBV7-9
d_call: .
clone_size: .
j_call: TRBJ1-1
cdr3_nt: TGTGCCAGCAGCTTAGGGACACCAGCTTTCTTT
cdr3_aa: CASSLGTPAFF

v_call: TRBV5-4
d_call: .
clone_size: .
j_call: TRBJ2-2
cdr3_nt: TGTGCCAGCACCCCCGGGGCTCAGGCCGGGGAGCTGTTTTTT
cdr3_aa: CASTPGAQAGELFF

v_call: TRBV18
d_call: .
clone_size: .
j_call: TRBJ2-1
cdr3_nt: TGTGCCAGCTCCACCGAAGGGGGGAATGAGCAGTTCTTC
cdr3_aa: CASSTEGGNEQFF

v_call: TRBV5-1
d_call: TRBD1
clone_size: .
j_call: TRBJ1-1
cdr3_nt: TGCGCCAGCAGCATAAATCTGGACAGGGATCTGAACACTGAAGCTTTCTTT
cdr3_aa: CASSINLDRDLNTEAFF

v_call: TRBV28
d_call: TRBD1
clone_size: .
j_call: TRBJ2-1
cdr3_nt: TGTGCCAGCAGTTTGGACAGGGCTTCGAATGAGCAGTTCTTC
cdr3_aa: CASSLDRASNEQFF

v_call: TRBV7-2
d_call: .
clone_size: .
j_call: TRBJ1-3
cdr3_nt: TGTGCCAGCAGCCCTCTAGGGGGACTATCTGGAAACACCATATATTTT
cdr3_aa: CASSPLGGLSGNTIYF

v_call: TRBV9
d_call: .
clone_size: .
j_call: TRBJ2-6
cdr3_nt: TGTGCCAGCACCGTACTTTCCTCTGGGGCCAACGTCCTGACTTTC
cdr3_aa: CASTVLSSGANVLTF

v_call: TRBV15
d_call: .
clone_size: .
j_call: TRBJ2-6
cdr3_nt: TGTGCCACCAGCAGAGTTCTGGGGGCTGGGGCCAACGTCCTGACTTTC
cdr3_aa: CATSRVLGAGANVLTF

v_call: TRBV7-9
d_call: TRBD1
clone_size: once
j_call: TRBJ1-2
cdr3_nt: TGTGCCAGCAGCGGATTCCAGGGGGCTAGGGATGGCTACACCTTC
cdr3_aa: CASSGFQGARDGYTF

v_call: TRBV3-1/TRBV3-2
d_call: .
clone_size: .
j_call: TRBJ1-2
cdr3_nt: TGTGCCAGCAGCCAAGATAGGAGGGGTTCTGGCTACACCTTC
cdr3_aa: CASSQDRRGSGYTF

v_call: TRBV5-1
d_call: TRBD2
clone_size: .
j_call: TRBJ2-7
cdr3_nt: TGCGCCAGCAGCTTGGTGGGCGGGAGGTCCTACGAGCAGTACTTC
cdr3_aa: CASSLVGGRSYEQYF